These 5 T cell receptor beta chains were all obtained from the same sample, sequenced in a study of PD-1 blockade in classical Hodgkin lymphoma. Method: immunoSEQ multiplex PCR; TCRdb's copy keeps in-frame clones and lacks some. The sample records just under 45,000 clones, 66% being singletons. Time point: cycle 4 day 1 (C4D1), after around six weeks of nivolumab. Brentuximab vedotin exposure varied among the patients, all of whom had relapsed after autologous stem cell transplantation. The material sequenced was peripheral blood mononuclear cells (PBMCs), taken before the fourth cycle of nivolumab. These receptors were obtained from a human donor with classical Hodgkin lymphoma.

The chain employs TRBV6-5 and TRBJ2-1, with a possible D match to TRBD1 (5 bases). The CDR3 contains 15 residues. Germline V gives CDR1 MNHEY, CDR2 SVGAGI. Deletions cut 9 bases from V and 5 bases from J, with 20 bases between. CDR3 coding DNA: TGTGCCAGTCTCCGGACCCAAGGGGTCCACAATGAGCAGTTCTTC. As protein: CASLRTQGVHNEQFF.

The rearrangement uses TRBV7-9 and TRBJ1-6, with no clear D. The V end was cut by 0 bases, the J end by 5 bases, with 5 bases between. Germline CDR1 and CDR2: SEHNR and FQNEAQ (reference sequence). The CDR3 runs to 14 residues. The CDR3 loop reads CASSLAGDNSPLHF. CDR3 sequence (DNA): TGTGCCAGCAGCTTAGCAGGAGATAATTCACCCCTCCACTTT. Based on the CDR3 plus reference TRBV7-9 and TRBJ1-6, the full variable domain is DTGVSQNPRHKITKRGQNVTFRCDPISEHNRLYWYRQTLGQGPEFLTYFQNEAQLEKSRLLSDRFSAERPKGSFSTLEIQRTEQGDSAMYLCASSLAGDNSPLHFGNGTRLTVT.

J is TRBJ1-6 and V is TRBV9; D gene uncertain. This CDR3 has 13 residues. CDR1 SGDLS and CDR2 YYNGEE come from the germline V gene. Trimming cost V 3 bases and J 9 bases, with 10 bases left between them. CDR3 region: CASSGEGSSPLHF. DNA for the CDR3: TGTGCCAGCAGCGGGGAAGGTAGTTCACCCCTCCACTTT.

The chain is built from TRBV5-1 and TRBJ2-1; 7 nucleotides agree with TRBD2. With V trimmed by 4 bases and J by 7 bases, 8 bases remained unmatched. In germline, CDR1 is SGHRS, CDR2 YFSETQ. This CDR3 region has 14 residues. CDR3: CASSQGGPGNEQFF. The DNA for the CDR3 is TGCGCCAGCAGCCAGGGAGGGCCGGGGAATGAGCAGTTCTTC. The whole variable domain, filled in from reference TRBV5-1 and TRBJ2-1, reads KAGVTQTPRYLIKTRGQQVTLSCSPISGHRSVSWYQQTPGQGLQFLFEYFSETQRNKGNFPGRFSGRQFSNSRSEMNVSTLELGDSALYLCASSQGGPGNEQFFGPGTRLTVL.

The V gene is TRBV6-5, the J gene TRBJ1-4; the D is unclear. The ends were cut back, 2 bases at V and 3 bases at J, with 10 bases in the middle. The CDR3 consists of 15 residues. From germline, CDR1 is MNHEY and CDR2 SVGAGI. The CDR3 sequence: CASSYGRAANEKLFF. The CDR3 DNA follows: TGTGCCAGCAGTTACGGAAGAGCGGCTAATGAAAAACTGTTTTTT.